The next 5 T cell receptor beta chains were all read from a single sample in a study of tumor-infiltrating lymphocytes in primary liver carcinoma. The researchers obtained blood RNA from unsorted whole blood and also extracted germline DNA. TCR beta cDNA was prepared out of roughly 500 ng total RNA by means of a constant-region primer. Slightly modified ARM-PCR served as the procedure for the TCR beta libraries. These libraries came from three rounds of nested multiplex PCR. Amplification in the first two PCR rounds was performed using TRBV1-TRBV30 forward primers and a C-beta reverse primer for around 10 cycles each. One entry per CDR3 protein results from TCRdb running MiXCR on the multiplex PCR reads. The sample lists 300,000 to 350,000 distinct CDR3 sequences; 45% to 70% were seen once. Sequencing was done on a sample of peripheral blood. The receptors were gathered from a woman aged 25 to 39 with primary liver carcinoma and hepatitis B virus infection.

Comments on this clonotype: One end of the junction is discordant with germline, which a read error may explain. The rearrangement joins TRBV6-5 to TRBJ2-7; TRBD2 might be the D (7 bases). The length of the CDR3 is 15 residues. Germline CDR1 reads MNHEY; CDR2 reads SVGAGI. The CDR3 protein is CASSYYRGAGYKQYF. The CDR3 nucleotides are TGTGCCAGCAGTTACTATCGGGGGGCGGGCTACAAGCAGTACTTC.

Details on this clonotype: This sequence may be a read error, since a much larger clone differs from it by one base. The rearrangement uses TRBV29-1 and TRBJ2-7; D may match TRBD1 or TRBD2 (6 bases each). Germline V CDR1 and CDR2: SQVTM, ANQGSEA. The CDR3 consists of 15 residues. CDR3 DNA sequence: TGCAGCGTTGAGTTGGGGGCTAGCGCAACCTACAAGCAGTACTTC. It encodes CSVELGASATYKQYF.

The rearrangement uses TRBV12-3 or TRBV12-4 and TRBJ2-1; 8 bases fit TRBD1. V was clipped by 10 bases and J by 7 bases; unmatched bases: 15. The CDR3 is made up of 15 amino acids. CDR3 amino acids: CANRGRDRTPNEQFF. The CDR3 DNA reads as TGTGCCAACAGGGGCCGGGACAGGACACCGAATGAGCAGTTCTTC.

This clonotype has just a few counts. The rearrangement joins TRBV12-3 or TRBV12-4 to TRBJ2-2, with a tentative D call TRBD2 (6 bases). The CDR3 consists of 16 residues. V lost 9 bases, J lost 4 bases, and 21 bases lay in between. The CDR3 coding sequence is TGTGCCAGAAGGACACCGGCGGGACGTTGCACCGGGGAGCTGTTTTTT. This codes for CARRTPAGRCTGELFF.

The chain couples TRBV28 to TRBJ2-3; D is uncertain. The CDR3 spans 15 residues. V lost 3 bases and J 15 bases, leaving 25 bases between the germline ends. Germline V gives CDR1 MDHEN, CDR2 SYDVKM. The CDR3 DNA follows: TGTGCCAGCAGTTTTTATAGTCCTAGTACAGATACGCTATATTTT. This sequence encodes CASSFYSPSTDTLYF.